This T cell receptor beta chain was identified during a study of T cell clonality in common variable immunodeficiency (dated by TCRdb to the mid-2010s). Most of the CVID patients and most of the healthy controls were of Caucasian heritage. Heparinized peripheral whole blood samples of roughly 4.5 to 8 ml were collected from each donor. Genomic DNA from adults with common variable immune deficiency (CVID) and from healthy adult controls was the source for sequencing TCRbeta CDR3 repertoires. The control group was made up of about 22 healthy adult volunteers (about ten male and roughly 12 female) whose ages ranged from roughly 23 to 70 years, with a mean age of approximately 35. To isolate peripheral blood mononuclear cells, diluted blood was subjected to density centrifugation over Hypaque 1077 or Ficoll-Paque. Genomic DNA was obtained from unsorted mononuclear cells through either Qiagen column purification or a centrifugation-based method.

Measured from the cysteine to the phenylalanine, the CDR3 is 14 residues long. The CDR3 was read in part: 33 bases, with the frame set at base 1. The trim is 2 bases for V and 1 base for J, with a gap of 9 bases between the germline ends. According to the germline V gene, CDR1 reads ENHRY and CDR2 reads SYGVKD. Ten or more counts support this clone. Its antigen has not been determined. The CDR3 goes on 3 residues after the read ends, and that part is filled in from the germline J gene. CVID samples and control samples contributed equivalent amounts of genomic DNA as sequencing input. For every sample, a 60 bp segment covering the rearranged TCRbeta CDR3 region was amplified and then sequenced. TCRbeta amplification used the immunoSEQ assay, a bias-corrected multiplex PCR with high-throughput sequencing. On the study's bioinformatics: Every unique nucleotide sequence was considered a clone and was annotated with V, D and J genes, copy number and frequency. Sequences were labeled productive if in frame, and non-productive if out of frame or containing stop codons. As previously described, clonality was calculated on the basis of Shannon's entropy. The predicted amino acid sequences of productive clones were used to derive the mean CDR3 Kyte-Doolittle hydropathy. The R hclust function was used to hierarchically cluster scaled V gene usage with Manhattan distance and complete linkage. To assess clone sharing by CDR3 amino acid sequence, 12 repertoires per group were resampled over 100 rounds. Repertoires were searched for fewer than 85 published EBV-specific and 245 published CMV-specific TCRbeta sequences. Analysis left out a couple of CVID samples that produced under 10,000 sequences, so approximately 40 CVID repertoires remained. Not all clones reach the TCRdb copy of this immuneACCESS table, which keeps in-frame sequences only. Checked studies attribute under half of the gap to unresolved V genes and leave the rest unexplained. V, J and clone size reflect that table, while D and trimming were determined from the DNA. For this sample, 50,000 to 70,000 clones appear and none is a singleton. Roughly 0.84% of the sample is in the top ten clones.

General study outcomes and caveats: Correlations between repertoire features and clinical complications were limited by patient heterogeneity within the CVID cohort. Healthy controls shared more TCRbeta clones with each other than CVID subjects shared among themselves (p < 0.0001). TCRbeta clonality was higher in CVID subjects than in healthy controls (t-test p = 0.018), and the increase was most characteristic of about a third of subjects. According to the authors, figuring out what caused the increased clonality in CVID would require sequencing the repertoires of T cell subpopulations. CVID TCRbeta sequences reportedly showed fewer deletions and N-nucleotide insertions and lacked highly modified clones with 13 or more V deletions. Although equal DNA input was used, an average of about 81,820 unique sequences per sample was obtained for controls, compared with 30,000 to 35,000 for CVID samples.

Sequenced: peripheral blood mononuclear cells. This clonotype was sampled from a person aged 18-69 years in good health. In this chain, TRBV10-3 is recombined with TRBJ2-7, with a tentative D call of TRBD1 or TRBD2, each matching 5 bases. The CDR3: CAISEAGSSYEQYF. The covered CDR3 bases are TGTGCCATCAGTGAGGCAGGGAGTTCCTACGAG.